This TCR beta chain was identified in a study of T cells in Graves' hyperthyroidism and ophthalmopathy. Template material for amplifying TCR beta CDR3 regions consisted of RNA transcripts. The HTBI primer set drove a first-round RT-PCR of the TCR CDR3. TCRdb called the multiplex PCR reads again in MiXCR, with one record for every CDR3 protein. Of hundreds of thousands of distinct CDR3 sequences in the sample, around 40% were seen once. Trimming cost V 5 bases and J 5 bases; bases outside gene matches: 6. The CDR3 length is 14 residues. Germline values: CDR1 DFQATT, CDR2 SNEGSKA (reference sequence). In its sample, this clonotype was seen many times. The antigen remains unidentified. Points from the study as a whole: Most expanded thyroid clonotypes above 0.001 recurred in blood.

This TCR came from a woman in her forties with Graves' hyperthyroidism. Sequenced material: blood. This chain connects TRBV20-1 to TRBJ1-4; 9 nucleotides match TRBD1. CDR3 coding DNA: TGCAGTGCTGATCGGGGACAGGGAAATGAAAAACTGTTTTTT. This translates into CSADRGQGNEKLFF.